This T cell receptor beta chain stems from a study of cytomegalovirus exposure and HLA in healthy donors. Details on this clone: The target antigen is unknown.

The primer mix had 60 Vbeta and 13 Jbeta primers. Produced via immunoSEQ multiplex PCR; TCRdb's table is partial and in-frame only. There are about 84,000 clones in the sample; around three fifths occur only once, and about 15% lies in the top ten. The CDR3 loop spans 15 amino acids. J lost 8 bases, V lost 3 bases, and 12 bases had no gene match. Germline lookup yields CDR1 SQVTM and CDR2 ANQGSEA. Study findings and constraints: An analysis that was carried out later associated 15,000 to 20,000 TCR beta sequences with HLA alleles at 0.05 false discovery rate. In vitro assays verified that a few CMV-associated chains recognized CMV antigens specifically. The study listed around 150 cytomegalovirus-associated TCR beta chains. Most TCR beta V segments were productive about 90% or about 30% of the time in an earlier analysis.

The rearrangement uses TRBV29-1 and TRBJ1-4; 7 positions match TRBD1. Sequences were obtained from PBMCs. This sequence originates from a woman between 35 and 50 years old in good health and CMV-seropositive. This chain's CDR3 is CSVDWSATGSEKLFF. Here the CDR3 DNA reads TGCAGCGTTGATTGGTCCGCGACAGGGTCAGAAAAACTGTTTTTT.